These 2 T cell receptor beta chains share one sample of origin, sequenced in a study of naive and memory T cell subsets. Amplification of ligated cDNA took four PCR rounds with SP2 and nested alpha and beta constant primers. TCRdb reprocessed the 5' RACE reads with MiXCR, giving one entry per CDR3 protein. This sample has 45,000 to 55,000 distinct CDR3 sequences, with around 4.7% found just once. The library had UMIs added by 3' ligation of an oligonucleotide to TCR cDNA. These receptors were collected from a female donor in good health.

This clonotype was seen at least ten times. V usage is TRBV4-1 and J usage is TRBJ2-2; 9 nucleotides line up with TRBD2. The CDR3 has 16 residues. Germline-derived CDR1 and CDR2 are MGHRA and YSYEKL. The J segment lost 1 base and the V segment lost 4 bases, leaving 4 bases of the junction unmatched. In nucleotides, the CDR3 is TGCGCCAGCAGCCCTGGACTAGCGCGGAACACCGGGGAGCTGTTTTTT. Its protein is CASSPGLARNTGELFF.

This clonotype has at least ten counts. V and J are TRBV4-3 and TRBJ2-3, with TRBD2 identical over 8 bases. CDR1 is LGHNA and CDR2 is YSLEER in the germline V gene. The trim removed 0 bases at V and 7 bases at J, leaving 9 bases unmatched. CDR3 length: 16 amino acids. This chain's CDR3 is CASSQDLGTRLNTQYF. Written as DNA, the CDR3 is TGCGCCAGCAGCCAAGATCTCGGGACTAGGCTGAATACGCAGTATTTT.